These 2 T cell receptor beta chains share one sample of origin, sequenced in a study of cytomegalovirus exposure and HLA in healthy donors. Amplification used 60 Vbeta primers and 13 Jbeta primers. Here immunoSEQ multiplex PCR was the method, and the copy in TCRdb shows in-frame clones only, minus some. Of 110,000 to 150,000 clones listed, about 81% are singletons. The specimen was PBMCs. The receptors derive from a man aged 25 to 40 in good health and CMV-seronegative.

The CDR3 protein is CASSPPAGKQETQYF. DNA of the CDR3: TGTGCCAGCAGCCCCCCTGCAGGGAAGCAAGAGACCCAGTACTTC. V and J are TRBV7-9 and TRBJ2-5; maybe TRBD1 (5 bases). This CDR3 is 15 amino acids long. Germline V gene data show CDR1 as SEHNR and CDR2 as FQNEAQ (reference sequence). V was clipped by 5 bases and J by 2 bases, with 15 bases between them.

The chain is built from TRBV27 and TRBJ2-1; 8 nucleotides agree with TRBD2. The germline V gene encodes CDR1 MNHEY and CDR2 SMNVEV (reference sequence). Trimming at V came to 5 bases and at J to 4 bases, leaving 7 bases not matched to a gene. The CDR3 sequence is 15 residues long. CDR3: CASSKIAGSYNEQFF. The CDR3 DNA follows: TGTGCCAGCAGTAAAATAGCGGGGTCATACAATGAGCAGTTCTTC.